Given below is one T cell receptor beta chain in context. Assay used: immunoSEQ multiplex PCR; TCRdb lists only in-frame clones, some missing. Among over 40,000 clones listed, about 85% were seen once. Time point: peripheral blood 6 weeks after treatment start. After removal of 2 bases from V and 5 bases from J, the junction contained 12 bases not matched to a gene. Germline values: CDR1 SGHRS, CDR2 YFSETQ. The CDR3 is 18 residues long. This entry comes from a study of PD-L1 blockade in urothelial cancer. The chain employs TRBV5-1 and TRBJ2-1, with 11 bases that match TRBD1. The source material was PBMCs, sampled around atezolizumab (anti-PD-L1) treatment. The TCR comes from a man between 70 and 80 years old with urothelial cancer. The CDR3 protein is CASSFPHLGTGGHNEQFF. CDR3 nucleotides: TGCGCCAGCAGCTTCCCTCACCTGGGGACAGGGGGGCACAATGAGCAGTTCTTC.